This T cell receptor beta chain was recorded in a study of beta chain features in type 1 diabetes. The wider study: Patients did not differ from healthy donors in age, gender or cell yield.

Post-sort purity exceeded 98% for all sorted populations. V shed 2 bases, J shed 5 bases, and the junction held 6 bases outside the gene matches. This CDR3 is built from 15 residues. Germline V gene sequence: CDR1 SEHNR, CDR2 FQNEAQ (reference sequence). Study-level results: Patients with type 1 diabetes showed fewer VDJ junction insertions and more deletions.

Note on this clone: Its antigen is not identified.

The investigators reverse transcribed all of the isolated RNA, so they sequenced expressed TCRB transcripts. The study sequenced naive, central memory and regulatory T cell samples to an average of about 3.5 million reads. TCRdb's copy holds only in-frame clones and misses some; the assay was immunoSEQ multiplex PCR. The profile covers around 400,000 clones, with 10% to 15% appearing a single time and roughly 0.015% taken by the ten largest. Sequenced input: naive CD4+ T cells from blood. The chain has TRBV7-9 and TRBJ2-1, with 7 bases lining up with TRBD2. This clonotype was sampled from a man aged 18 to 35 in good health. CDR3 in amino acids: CASSLTLAANNEQFF. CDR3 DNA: TGTGCCAGCAGCTTAACCCTAGCGGCCAACAATGAGCAGTTCTTC.